The sequence of this T cell receptor beta chain was determined in a study of CD8+ T cells in alopecia areata. In the study overall: Tofacitinib was taken orally by treated patients, and the dose was 5 to 10 mg twice daily. Affected scalp percentage gauged treated patients' severity. Study outcomes and limitations: Uncertainty remains about how baseline CD8+ expansion links to response, with one nonresponder.

CDR1 and CDR2 from the germline V gene are DFQATT and SNEGSKA (reference sequence). The CDR3 runs to 11 residues. Trimming pared 1 base from V and 8 bases from J, leaving 8 bases between. As concerns this clone: The antigen remains unidentified.

Extracted RNA was reverse transcribed into cDNA, the sequencing template. The assay was immunoSEQ multiplex PCR, and TCRdb's table has in-frame clones only and misses some. Here the sample spans about 190,000 clones, 64% being singletons. Treatment of the sample: oral pan-JAK inhibitor, 5-10 mg twice daily. Punch biopsies of lesional scalp, plus peripheral blood, were taken from alopecia areata patients. The V call is TRBV20-1, the J call TRBJ1-1; D ambiguous. Sequenced material: CD4+ T cells sorted from blood, taken at week 4, from a patient treated with tofacitinib. The clonotype originates from a human donor with alopecia areata. The CDR3 DNA follows: TGCAGTGCTAGAGTCGGCAGAGAAGCTTTCTTT. Translating it yields CSARVGREAFF.